Following are 3 T cell receptor beta chains from one sample sequenced in a study of blood T cell repertoires in COVID-19. Sequencing used immunoSEQ multiplex PCR; TCRdb keeps in-frame clones, though not all of them. The table records 150,000 to 200,000 clones, around 80% of them present only once. The sequenced sample consisted of PBMCs or T cells enriched from blood (not recorded which). These receptors were collected from a man between 60 and 70 years old who had been exposed to COVID-19.

This clone was counted a few times. The chain couples TRBV19 to TRBJ1-2; 7 bases match TRBD1. Trimming took 2 bases from V and 4 from J; bases not matched to a gene: 7. This CDR3 is 15 amino acids long. Germline assignment: CDR1 LNHDA and CDR2 SQIVND (reference sequence). CDR3 sequence reads: CASSITVTGTYGYTF. As DNA, the CDR3 is TGTGCCAGTAGTATAACGGTGACAGGGACCTATGGCTACACCTTC.

V usage is TRBV5-4 and J usage is TRBJ2-7, with 12 bases aligning to TRBD2. The CDR3 extends over 15 amino acids. Germline V gene sequence: CDR1 SGHNT, CDR2 YYREEE (reference sequence). V was clipped by 4 bases and J by 3 bases; unmatched bases: 5. CDR3 residues: CASSQWTSGNYEQYF. CDR3 bases: TGTGCCAGCAGCCAATGGACTAGCGGGAACTACGAGCAGTACTTC.

The J gene is TRBJ2-3, the V gene TRBV11-2; D is unresolved. Trimming cost V 3 bases and J 4 bases, with 8 bases left between them. Germline V gene lookup returns CDR1 SGHAT and CDR2 FQNNGV. This CDR3 is 13 amino acids long. The CDR3 spells CASSFGGADTQYF. CDR3 nucleotide sequence: TGTGCCAGCAGCTTTGGCGGAGCAGATACGCAGTATTTT.